This T cell receptor (beta chain) was retrieved from a study of regulatory T cells in long-lasting Graves disease. Study results and caveats: Accuracy may have suffered from the small sample size. Graves' patients with persistent disease showed TCR diversity lower than patients newly diagnosed.

Assembly of TCR beta libraries relied on iRepertoire HTBI primers together with Arm-PCR of CDR3 regions. MiXCR, applied by TCRdb to the multiplex PCR reads, yields one record per CDR3 protein. The table lists a few hundred thousand distinct CDR3 sequences, roughly 17% of them singletons. Time point reported: newly diagnosed GD, antithyroid drugs for less than 3 months. PBMC-derived RNA was used for the TCR library. A remark on this clonotype: Its specificity is unknown.

V lost 8 bases and J lost 3; bases outside the gene matches: 3. The V gene's germline CDR1 is WSHSY and CDR2 SAAADI. This CDR3 is 13 amino acids long. Separately, the same data were catalogued under a study of T cells in Graves' hyperthyroidism and ophthalmopathy.

This receptor was taken from a woman under 30 with Graves disease. Sequencing used peripheral blood mononuclear cells (PBMCs), obtained at new diagnosis, from a patient treated with antithyroid drugs. The J gene is TRBJ2-5, the V gene TRBV10-2; the match to TRBD2 covers 10 bases. In nucleotides, the CDR3 is TGCGCCAGCTCTGGACTAGCGGAAGAGACCCAGTACTTC. Its translation is CASSGLAEETQYF.